The 10 T cell receptor beta chains presented below share a single source sample, sequenced in a study of T cell changes during pregnancy in multiple sclerosis (dated by TCRdb to about 2019). Library creation used the immunoSEQ multiplex PCR assay. Entries here come from immuneACCESS through TCRdb and include only in-frame sequences with V and J called. Some clones fail to appear in such tables; in the studies checked, an unresolved V gene covers under half of the shortfall, and the cause of the remainder is unknown. This sample comprises 100,000 or so clones, 90% to 95% of them detected only once. Clones ranked in the top ten supply about 1.6% of the sample. Sequencing used peripheral blood, obtained after pregnancy. Receptor source: a female donor in good health, enrolled as a control in a pregnancy study.

The chain couples TRBV6-1 to TRBJ1-1; D possibly corresponds to TRBD1 (5 bases). The germline CDR1 and CDR2 sequences are MNHNS and SASEGT. Trimming took 7 bases from V and 0 from J, leaving 9 bases between them. The CDR3 has 13 amino acids. Here the CDR3 DNA reads TGTGCCAGCATGGGGGGTCTGAACACTGAAGCTTTCTTT. This encodes CASMGGLNTEAFF.

V gene TRBV10-1 combines with J gene TRBJ2-5; 9 bases are shared with TRBD2. Germline V gene sequence: CDR1 WNHNN, CDR2 SYGVQD (reference sequence). J was trimmed by 3 bases and V by 7 bases; bases with no gene match: 12. The CDR3 totals 16 residues. CDR3 DNA sequence: TGCGCCAGCATCCTATATTATAGCGGGAGAAAAGAGACCCAGTACTTC. Translating gives CASILYYSGRKETQYF.

The V call is TRBV11-3, the J call TRBJ2-1; 12 bases fit TRBD2. Germline CDR1 reads SGHNT; CDR2 reads YENEEA. The CDR3 is 17 residues long. V gave up 5 bases and J gave up 5 bases; unmatched junction bases: 10. Written as DNA, the CDR3 is TGTGCCAGCAGCCCAGGGACTAGCGGGTTAGGTAACAATGAGCAGTTCTTC. It yields the protein CASSPGTSGLGNNEQFF.

The chain links TRBV9 to TRBJ2-1; 13 nucleotides align to TRBD2. Germline lookup yields CDR1 SGDLS and CDR2 YYNGEE. The CDR3 is 17 residues long. Trimming removed 0 bases from V and 8 bases from J; junction bases left unmatched: 8. The DNA for the CDR3 is TGTGCCAGCAGCGTAGGGACTAGCGGGAGTTTCGGGTATGAGCAGTTCTTC. It encodes CASSVGTSGSFGYEQFF.

The rearrangement links TRBV4-2 to TRBJ2-7, with 8 bases matching TRBD2. V lost 3 bases and J lost 1; bases outside the gene matches: 5. The CDR3 is 15 residues long. Germline V gives CDR1 LGHNA, CDR2 YNFKEQ. CDR3 DNA sequence: TGTGCCAGCAGCCAGGGGGCGGGGGGATCCTACGAGCAGTACTTC. Translated: CASSQGAGGSYEQYF.

The rearrangement uses TRBV19 and TRBJ2-1; a possible D gene is TRBD2 (6 bases). The CDR3 contains 12 residues. Trimming removed 6 bases at V and 9 bases at J, with 12 bases between. Germline V CDR1 and CDR2: LNHDA, SQIVND (reference sequence). The CDR3 loop is CASSFVEGEQFF. The DNA for the CDR3 is TGTGCCAGTAGCTTCGTGGAGGGTGAGCAGTTCTTC.

This clone was detected once. The J gene is TRBJ2-7, the V gene TRBV5-1; D gene unclear. V gave up 0 bases and J gave up 4 bases, with 14 bases separating them. The CDR3 runs 15 residues. Per germline, CDR1 SGHRS and CDR2 YFSETQ. In DNA, the CDR3 is TGCGCCAGCAGCTTGGGTCCAGGCGAAACTTACGAGCAGTACTTC. Its protein product is CASSLGPGETYEQYF.

V gene TRBV10-1 combines with J gene TRBJ2-2; D is perhaps TRBD1 (5 bases). In germline, CDR1 is WNHNN, CDR2 SYGVQD (reference sequence). CDR3 length: 13 residues. V lost 10 bases and J lost 3, with 12 bases in between. The chain's CDR3 is CANQGVDTGELFF. The DNA of the CDR3 is TGCGCCAACCAGGGCGTCGACACCGGGGAGCTGTTTTTT.

V and J are TRBV27 and TRBJ2-1; TRBD2 is a possible D gene (5 bases). This CDR3 has 15 amino acids. V lost 6 bases, J lost 8 bases, and 20 bases lay in between. Germline CDR1 reads MNHEY; CDR2 reads SMNVEV (reference sequence). The CDR3 loop reads CASSHREIVAYEQFF. Written as DNA, the CDR3 is TGTGCCAGCAGCCATCGGGAAATAGTGGCCTATGAGCAGTTCTTC.

The J gene is TRBJ1-4, the V gene TRBV6-1; weak D call: TRBD1 (6 bases). V lost 11 bases and J lost 5, with 15 bases in between. The CDR3 covers 13 residues. Germline lookup yields CDR1 MNHNS and CDR2 SASEGT. In DNA, the CDR3 is TGTGCCGGCCGACAGGAAGCAAATGAAAAACTGTTTTTT. It yields the protein CAGRQEANEKLFF.